This TCR beta chain was recorded in a study of technical replicates of blood from a few donors. Measured with immunoSEQ multiplex PCR; TCRdb has only the in-frame clones, and not every one. This table holds tens of thousands of clones, 90% to 95% found once. The V segment lost 0 bases and the J segment 3 bases; nucleotides outside the gene matches: 7. This CDR3 has 16 residues. The germline V gene encodes CDR1 SGHNT and CDR2 YYREEE (reference sequence). The source is a human donor in good health. Sequencing used T cells isolated from PBMCs. The V and J genes are TRBV5-4 and TRBJ2-7; 9 bases are shared with TRBD1. The CDR3 DNA reads as TGTGCCAGCAGCTTGGGGGGAACAGGGGGCAACTACGAGCAGTACTTC. Its protein product is CASSLGGTGGNYEQYF.